This passage covers 18 T cell receptor beta chains from one sample sequenced in a study of blood T cell repertoires in COVID-19. Assay: immunoSEQ multiplex PCR; the TCRdb copy retains only in-frame clones and omits some. This sample yields 300,000 to 400,000 clones, of which more than 75% are seen a single time; 2.5% to 4% belongs to the top ten. Material for sequencing was peripheral blood. The receptors shown here come from a young woman who had recovered from COVID-19.

The rearrangement uses TRBV6-1 and TRBJ1-2; 8 positions match TRBD1. CDR1 and CDR2 (germline): MNHNS, SASEGT. Losses at the gene ends were 1 base for V and 3 bases for J; bases not matched to a gene: 7. The length of the CDR3 is 16 residues. Written as DNA, the CDR3 is TGTGCCAGCAGTGAAGGAGGGGGCAGGGGGCACTATGGCTACACCTTC. Encoded protein: CASSEGGGRGHYGYTF.

The V and J genes are TRBV3-1 (or the pseudogene TRBV3-2) and TRBJ2-3; no reliable D call. This CDR3 comprises 12 residues. The ends were cut back, 9 bases at V and 3 bases at J, with 10 bases in the middle. Germline values: CDR1 LGHDT, CDR2 YNNKEL (reference sequence). As DNA, the CDR3 is TGTGCCAGTAGGAGCGTTACAGATACGCAGTATTTT. Translating gives CASRSVTDTQYF.

The V call is TRBV12-3 or TRBV12-4, the J call TRBJ1-5; 7 nucleotides agree with TRBD1. V lost 6 bases to trimming and J lost 4 bases; unmatched junction nucleotides: 3. The CDR3 is 13 amino acids. Here the CDR3 reads CASRQGENQPQHF. In DNA, the CDR3 is TGTGCCAGCAGGCAGGGGGAAAATCAGCCCCAGCATTTT.

The gene calls are TRBV15 and TRBJ1-4; TRBD1 might be the D (6 bases). This CDR3 is built from 14 residues. The V end lost 1 base, the J end lost 4 bases, and 7 bases lay between the germline ends. Germline CDR1 reads LNHNV; CDR2 reads YYDKDF (reference sequence). The CDR3 here is CATSRGQVNEKLFF. The CDR3 DNA reads TGTGCCACCAGCAGAGGACAGGTTAATGAAAAACTGTTTTTT.

The rearrangement uses TRBV4-3 and TRBJ2-1; D is possibly TRBD2 (6 bases). The CDR3 is 13 amino acids. Germline V gene sequence: CDR1 LGHNA, CDR2 YSLEER. The V and J ends lost 4 bases and 6 bases respectively, with 10 bases between them. CDR3 residues: CASSRSGINEQFF. The CDR3 region has the DNA TGCGCCAGCAGCCGTAGCGGCATCAATGAGCAGTTCTTC.

The chain combines TRBV7-9 with TRBJ2-3; tentative D call: TRBD2 (6 bases). V gave up 5 bases and J gave up 5 bases, with 14 bases separating them. The CDR3 is 14 residues long. Germline V CDR1 and CDR2: SEHNR, FQNEAQ (reference sequence). The CDR3 nucleotides are TGTGCCAGCAGCAGACGGGAGAGCGGAGATACGCAGTATTTT. Amino acids: CASSRRESGDTQYF.

The V and J genes are TRBV10-3 and TRBJ2-1; 7 nucleotides line up with TRBD2. This CDR3 is built from 17 residues. Germline lookup yields CDR1 ENHRY and CDR2 SYGVKD. J gave up 7 bases and V 0 bases, and 12 bases lay outside the gene matches. The CDR3 loop is CAISESRASGPGNEQFF. In nucleotides, the CDR3 is TGTGCCATCAGTGAGTCGAGGGCTAGCGGACCAGGGAATGAGCAGTTCTTC.

The V call is TRBV10-3, the J call TRBJ2-2, with a weak D call TRBD1 (6 bases). Germline CDR1 reads ENHRY; CDR2 reads SYGVKD. CDR3 size: 13 residues. V was cut by 8 bases and J by 6 bases, with 13 bases left in between. This CDR3 is CAIGKTGSGELFF. The CDR3 DNA reads TGTGCCATCGGAAAAACAGGGTCCGGGGAGCTGTTTTTT.

This clone has a single count. V is TRBV15 and J is TRBJ1-6; D unresolved. With 0 bases removed from V and 7 bases from J, the gap between germline ends came to 7 bases. Germline V lookup: CDR1 LNHNV, CDR2 YYDKDF (reference sequence). The CDR3 consists of 14 residues. CDR3 sequence reads: CATSRDRRNSPLHF. CDR3 bases: TGTGCCACCAGCAGAGATCGGAGAAATTCACCCCTCCACTTT.

The V gene is TRBV10-3, the J gene TRBJ1-1; TRBD1 is a possible D gene (6 bases). CDR1 is ENHRY and CDR2 is SYGVKD in the germline V gene. This CDR3 has 15 amino acids. V dropped 4 bases and J dropped 2 bases, with 14 bases sitting between them. The CDR3 protein is CAISGNRVANTEAFF. CDR3 DNA: TGTGCCATCAGTGGCAACAGGGTGGCTAACACTGAAGCTTTCTTT.

The chain has TRBV6-6 and TRBJ2-1, with TRBD2 matching over 9 bases. CDR3 size: 15 residues. V lost 3 bases, J lost 7 bases, and 7 bases stayed unmatched. In germline, CDR1 is MNHNY, CDR2 SVGAGI (reference sequence). CDR3 sequence reads: CASSYSAGGVNEQFF. CDR3 nucleotides: TGTGCCAGCAGTTATTCGGCGGGAGGGGTAAATGAGCAGTTCTTC.

The chain combines TRBV7-9 with TRBJ2-1, with 8 bases fitting TRBD2. V shed 4 bases, J shed 8 bases, and the junction held 10 bases outside the gene matches. Looked up from germline, CDR1 is SEHNR and CDR2 is FQNEAQ (reference sequence). CDR3 length: 15 amino acids. The CDR3 bases are TGTGCCAGCAGCTCCCTAAGCGGGAGTATCCATGAGCAGTTCTTC. Translated: CASSSLSGSIHEQFF.

The J gene is TRBJ2-3, the V gene TRBV6-2 or TRBV6-3, with D perhaps matching TRBD2 (6 bases). Germline CDR1 and CDR2: MNHEY and SVGEGT. CDR3 length equals 16 residues. V lost 3 bases and J 2 bases, leaving 15 bases between the germline ends. The CDR3 spells CASSYLGLLFTDTQYF. In DNA, the CDR3 is TGTGCCAGCAGTTATTTAGGACTACTCTTCACAGATACGCAGTATTTT.

This chain connects TRBV7-9 to TRBJ1-2; 7 positions agree with TRBD1. The CDR3 is 16 amino acids. Germline V gene lookup returns CDR1 SEHNR and CDR2 FQNEAQ (reference sequence). Trimming cost V 5 bases and J 0 bases; bases outside gene matches: 9. CDR3 region: CASSLLEGQPNYGYTF. The CDR3 DNA sequence: TGTGCCAGCAGCCTCCTCGAGGGACAGCCTAACTATGGCTACACCTTC.

The genes are TRBV6-2 or TRBV6-3 and TRBJ1-2; 8 bases agree with TRBD1. Germline values: CDR1 MNHEY, CDR2 SVGEGT. The CDR3 loop spans 14 amino acids. J was trimmed by 3 bases and V by 4 bases; bases with no gene match: 4. The CDR3, as DNA: TGTGCCAGCAGTTTGACAGGGGTGGACTATGGCTACACCTTC. Its protein product is CASSLTGVDYGYTF.

The chain combines TRBV27 with TRBJ1-5; D is possibly TRBD1 (5 bases). The CDR3 loop spans 14 amino acids. Germline loops: CDR1 MNHEY, CDR2 SMNVEV (reference sequence). V lost 5 bases, J lost 2 bases, and 10 bases lay in between. CDR3 coding DNA: TGTGCCAGCAGTCGGGGGACTGGCAATCAGCCCCAGCATTTT. Its protein product is CASSRGTGNQPQHF.

The rearrangement links TRBV7-5 to TRBJ1-4; TRBD1 was called by the table and not checked on the DNA. TRBV7-5 is noted as a pseudogene. CDR3 length equals 11 residues. The CDR3 reads CARSEQEKLFF. The CDR3 DNA sequence: TGTGCCAGAAGCGAACAGGAAAAACTGTTTTTT.

This chain joins TRBV24-1 and TRBJ1-5; the D gene is possibly TRBD1 (5 bases). Germline assignment: CDR1 KGHDR and CDR2 SFDVKD. V dropped 9 bases and J dropped 0 bases, with 14 bases sitting between them. The CDR3 is made up of 15 amino acids. CDR3 protein: CATGGAGDSNQPQHF. The DNA of the CDR3 is TGTGCCACCGGAGGGGCGGGGGATAGCAATCAGCCCCAGCATTTT.